A selection of T cell receptor beta chains follows, all from one sample in a study of T cell responses to AZD1222 COVID-19 vaccine. Using immunoSEQ multiplex PCR, the repertoire was profiled, and TCRdb retains in-frame clones only, with some absent. The table lists about 160,000 clones, roughly nine tenths of them singletons, with 3% to 4% in the top ten. The material sequenced was peripheral blood, taken 28 days after the second AZD1222 dose. The receptors were sampled from an adult who received the AZD1222 COVID-19 vaccine. Each CDR3 is given with its conserved first and last residue. The order of the fields is J gene, D gene, V gene, clone size, CDR3 DNA, CDR3 protein. A D gene is named only where the DNA matches it firmly. Expanded clones are given a class, and other clones once, few, many or no size at all.

j_gene: TRBJ2-5; d_gene: TRBD1; v_gene: TRBV29-1; abundance: -; CDR3nt: TGCAGCGTTGAAGATACGGCGACAGGGGTGGGAGAGACCCAGTACTTC; CDR3aa: CSVEDTATGVGETQYF
j_gene: TRBJ2-7; d_gene: -; v_gene: TRBV7-6; abundance: -; CDR3nt: TGTGCCAGCAGCTTAGCCAGGGGAAAAGGCGAGCAGTACTTC; CDR3aa: CASSLARGKGEQYF
j_gene: TRBJ1-5; d_gene: -; v_gene: TRBV11-2; abundance: -; CDR3nt: TGTGCCAGCAGCTCCCTAGACACTGGCGATCAGCCCCAGCATTTT; CDR3aa: CASSSLDTGDQPQHF
j_gene: TRBJ2-7; d_gene: TRBD1; v_gene: TRBV11-2; abundance: -; CDR3nt: TGTGCCAGCAGCTACCAGGACAGGGGGTCCTACGAGCAGTACTTC; CDR3aa: CASSYQDRGSYEQYF
j_gene: TRBJ1-2; d_gene: TRBD1; v_gene: TRBV24-1; abundance: -; CDR3nt: TGTGCCACCAGCCCCACTTCGGACAGGGGGTACTATGGCTACACCTTC; CDR3aa: CATSPTSDRGYYGYTF
j_gene: TRBJ1-4; d_gene: TRBD1; v_gene: TRBV2; abundance: -; CDR3nt: TGTGCCAGCAGTGAGGACAGGGTTAATGAAAAACTGTTTTTT; CDR3aa: CASSEDRVNEKLFF
j_gene: TRBJ1-1; d_gene: TRBD1; v_gene: TRBV29-1; abundance: -; CDR3nt: TGCAGCGTTGCGTTTGGACAGGCGTTGAACACTGAAGCTTTCTTT; CDR3aa: CSVAFGQALNTEAFF
j_gene: TRBJ1-2; d_gene: -; v_gene: TRBV5-4; abundance: -; CDR3nt: TGTGCCAGCAGCAGGCTGGGTAACTACACCTTC; CDR3aa: CASSRLGNYTF
j_gene: TRBJ1-2; d_gene: TRBD1; v_gene: TRBV5-4; abundance: -; CDR3nt: TGTGCCAGCAGCAAGACAGGGGACTATGGCTACACCTTC; CDR3aa: CASSKTGDYGYTF
j_gene: TRBJ1-2; d_gene: -; v_gene: TRBV4-1; abundance: once; CDR3nt: TGCGCCAGCAGCCAAGATCAAAGGGCGTACTATGGCTACACCTTC; CDR3aa: CASSQDQRAYYGYTF
j_gene: TRBJ2-7; d_gene: -; v_gene: TRBV4-2; abundance: -; CDR3nt: TGTGCCAGCAGCCAAGTTGGACAGATATCCTACGAGCAGTACTTC; CDR3aa: CASSQVGQISYEQYF
j_gene: TRBJ2-3; d_gene: TRBD2; v_gene: TRBV5-5; abundance: -; CDR3nt: TGTGCCAGCAGCTTGCCTAGCGGGATTACAGATACGCAGTATTTT; CDR3aa: CASSLPSGITDTQYF
j_gene: TRBJ2-5; d_gene: -; v_gene: TRBV7-6; abundance: -; CDR3nt: TGTGCCAGCAGCTCGTACCAAGAGACCCAGTACTTC; CDR3aa: CASSSYQETQYF
j_gene: TRBJ1-1; d_gene: -; v_gene: TRBV27; abundance: -; CDR3nt: TGTGCCAGCAGAATACAAGGGGCGGGTAGGTTATGGACTGAAGCTTTCTTT; CDR3aa: CASRIQGAGRLWTEAFF
j_gene: TRBJ2-2; d_gene: -; v_gene: TRBV7-6; abundance: -; CDR3nt: TGTGCCAGCAGCTTACTCGGGGTATCGGACACCGGGGAGCTGTTTTTT; CDR3aa: CASSLLGVSDTGELFF
j_gene: TRBJ2-7; d_gene: -; v_gene: TRBV6-6; abundance: -; CDR3nt: TGTGCCAGCAGTTACGGCCTAGAGTCCGTCGAGCAGTACTTC; CDR3aa: CASSYGLESVEQYF
j_gene: TRBJ1-4; d_gene: -; v_gene: TRBV9; abundance: -; CDR3nt: TGTGCCAGCAGCGTAGCATCGGGTGAAAAACTGTTTTTT; CDR3aa: CASSVASGEKLFF
j_gene: TRBJ2-7; d_gene: -; v_gene: TRBV7-6; abundance: -; CDR3nt: TGTGCCAGCAGCCTCAATGACAACGAGCAGTACTTC; CDR3aa: CASSLNDNEQYF
j_gene: TRBJ1-2; d_gene: TRBD1; v_gene: TRBV18; abundance: -; CDR3nt: TGTGCCAGCTCATCACAGGGGCATGGTGGCTACACCTTC; CDR3aa: CASSSQGHGGYTF
j_gene: TRBJ2-7; d_gene: -; v_gene: TRBV9; abundance: -; CDR3nt: TGTGCCAGCAGCGTCGGGTCACCTTCCTACGAGCAGTACTTC; CDR3aa: CASSVGSPSYEQYF
j_gene: TRBJ1-1; d_gene: TRBD1; v_gene: TRBV19; abundance: -; CDR3nt: TGTGCCAGTAGTATAGCCGGGACAGGGTATACTGAAGCTTTCTTT; CDR3aa: CASSIAGTGYTEAFF
j_gene: TRBJ1-1; d_gene: -; v_gene: TRBV7-2; abundance: -; CDR3nt: TGTGCCAGCAGCTCTCGGACCGAAGCTTTCTTT; CDR3aa: CASSSRTEAFF
j_gene: TRBJ1-1; d_gene: -; v_gene: TRBV18; abundance: -; CDR3nt: TGTGCCAGCTCACCACGGTGGGGGACACTGAACACTGAAGCTTTCTTT; CDR3aa: CASSPRWGTLNTEAFF
j_gene: TRBJ2-4; d_gene: TRBD2; v_gene: TRBV5-1; abundance: -; CDR3nt: TGCGCCAGCAGCTTTACTAGCGGGAGGAAGGACATTCAGTACTTC; CDR3aa: CASSFTSGRKDIQYF
j_gene: TRBJ2-7; d_gene: TRBD1; v_gene: TRBV3-1/TRBV3-2; abundance: -; CDR3nt: TGTGCCAGCAGCCCTCGGGCTGGACAGGGGGCCGAGCAGTACTTC; CDR3aa: CASSPRAGQGAEQYF
j_gene: TRBJ1-2; d_gene: TRBD1; v_gene: TRBV3-1/TRBV3-2; abundance: -; CDR3nt: TGTGCCAGCAGCCAAGCCGGGACAGGGGACGGCTACACCTTC; CDR3aa: CASSQAGTGDGYTF
j_gene: TRBJ1-4; d_gene: -; v_gene: TRBV12-3/TRBV12-4; abundance: -; CDR3nt: TGTGCCAGCAGTCTCCTTGGGGGTGAAAAACTGTTTTTT; CDR3aa: CASSLLGGEKLFF
j_gene: TRBJ2-7; d_gene: TRBD2; v_gene: TRBV10-3; abundance: -; CDR3nt: TGTGCCATCAGTGAGTCCTGGGAGGGGTACGAGCAGTACTTC; CDR3aa: CAISESWEGYEQYF
j_gene: TRBJ2-3; d_gene: TRBD1; v_gene: TRBV25-1; abundance: -; CDR3nt: TGTGCCAGCAAGGGAGGACAGGGTCACACAGATACGCAGTATTTT; CDR3aa: CASKGGQGHTDTQYF
j_gene: TRBJ1-2; d_gene: TRBD1; v_gene: TRBV19; abundance: -; CDR3nt: TGTGCCAGTAGTCCAACTGCACGGGACAGGGGTTACTATGGCTACACCTTC; CDR3aa: CASSPTARDRGYYGYTF
j_gene: TRBJ1-5; d_gene: TRBD1; v_gene: TRBV24-1; abundance: -; CDR3nt: TGTGCCACCAGTGACGCCGGGACAGGGCGAAATCAGCCCCAGCATTTT; CDR3aa: CATSDAGTGRNQPQHF
j_gene: TRBJ1-3; d_gene: -; v_gene: TRBV28; abundance: once; CDR3nt: TGTGCCAGCAGTTTAGGGGGGGCTAGGCCTGGAAACACCATATATTTT; CDR3aa: CASSLGGARPGNTIYF
j_gene: TRBJ1-5; d_gene: -; v_gene: TRBV7-2; abundance: -; CDR3nt: TGTGCCAGCAGCGTAACAGCTAACAATCAGCCCCAGCATTTT; CDR3aa: CASSVTANNQPQHF
j_gene: TRBJ2-1; d_gene: -; v_gene: TRBV11-3; abundance: once; CDR3nt: TGTGCCAGCAGCCAAGTGGGGCTAGCCGTAAATGAGCAGTTCTTC; CDR3aa: CASSQVGLAVNEQFF
j_gene: TRBJ2-1; d_gene: -; v_gene: TRBV4-2; abundance: -; CDR3nt: TGTGCCAGCAGGTTTCCTAACAATGAGCAGTTCTTC; CDR3aa: CASRFPNNEQFF
j_gene: TRBJ2-7; d_gene: TRBD1; v_gene: TRBV5-1; abundance: few; CDR3nt: TGCGCCAGCAGCGTGGGACAGGGGGGCGAGCAGTACTTC; CDR3aa: CASSVGQGGEQYF
j_gene: TRBJ1-3; d_gene: -; v_gene: TRBV5-5; abundance: -; CDR3nt: TGTGCCAGCAGCTTGGACAGGGTCTCTGGAAACACCATATATTTT; CDR3aa: CASSLDRVSGNTIYF
j_gene: TRBJ1-2; d_gene: TRBD1; v_gene: TRBV27; abundance: -; CDR3nt: TGTGCCAGCAGTTCACGGACAGGGGATGCCTATGGCTACACCTTC; CDR3aa: CASSSRTGDAYGYTF
j_gene: TRBJ2-1; d_gene: -; v_gene: TRBV5-1; abundance: -; CDR3nt: TGCGCCAGCAGCTTGGATTGGGGTGAGCAGTTCTTC; CDR3aa: CASSLDWGEQFF
j_gene: TRBJ1-2; d_gene: -; v_gene: TRBV9; abundance: -; CDR3nt: TGTGCCAGCAGCGATCCCGGGGGGAATGAGGATACCTTC; CDR3aa: CASSDPGGNEDTF
j_gene: TRBJ1-1; d_gene: -; v_gene: TRBV5-1; abundance: -; CDR3nt: TGCGCCAGCAGCTTGGGGGCCAACACTGAAGCTTTCTTT; CDR3aa: CASSLGANTEAFF
j_gene: TRBJ2-7; d_gene: TRBD1; v_gene: TRBV5-6; abundance: -; CDR3nt: TGTGCCAGCAGCTTGACCGGACAGGGGGAAGCCTACGAGCAGTACTTC; CDR3aa: CASSLTGQGEAYEQYF
j_gene: TRBJ1-1; d_gene: -; v_gene: TRBV28; abundance: -; CDR3nt: TGTGCCAGCAGTTTTCCATCGACCCGAGGTTTCTTGAACACTGAAGCTTTCTTT; CDR3aa: CASSFPSTRGFLNTEAFF
j_gene: TRBJ2-7; d_gene: -; v_gene: TRBV27; abundance: -; CDR3nt: TGTGCCAGCAGTTTAACTAGTGTAGTAAGGCAGTACTTC; CDR3aa: CASSLTSVVRQYF
j_gene: TRBJ2-1; d_gene: TRBD1; v_gene: TRBV19; abundance: -; CDR3nt: TGTGCCAGTAGTTTCCGGGACAGGATCAGGAATGAGCAGTTCTTC; CDR3aa: CASSFRDRIRNEQFF
j_gene: TRBJ1-5; d_gene: -; v_gene: TRBV10-2; abundance: -; CDR3nt: TGCGCCAGCAGGACAGATAGCAATCAGCCCCAGCATTTT; CDR3aa: CASRTDSNQPQHF
j_gene: TRBJ1-1; d_gene: TRBD1; v_gene: TRBV29-1; abundance: -; CDR3nt: TGCAGCGTAACCGTCAGGGGGCCCACTGAAGCTTTCTTT; CDR3aa: CSVTVRGPTEAFF
j_gene: TRBJ2-1; d_gene: -; v_gene: TRBV10-3; abundance: -; CDR3nt: TGTGCCATCAGTGAGTCAGGACACGACAATGAGCAGTTCTTC; CDR3aa: CAISESGHDNEQFF
j_gene: TRBJ1-5; d_gene: -; v_gene: TRBV27; abundance: -; CDR3nt: TGTGCCAGCAGTTTATCCCCGAGTAGCAATCAGCCCCAGCATTTT; CDR3aa: CASSLSPSSNQPQHF
j_gene: TRBJ2-3; d_gene: -; v_gene: TRBV28; abundance: -; CDR3nt: TGTGCCAGCAGTTTAGGCTCCCTAGCCTCAGATACGCAGTATTTT; CDR3aa: CASSLGSLASDTQYF
j_gene: TRBJ2-5; d_gene: -; v_gene: TRBV7-9; abundance: -; CDR3nt: TGTGCCAGCAGCTTAGGGACAAACCGGTCTAATGAAGAGACCCAGTACTTC; CDR3aa: CASSLGTNRSNEETQYF
j_gene: TRBJ1-3; d_gene: -; v_gene: TRBV21-1; abundance: -; CDR3nt: TGTGCCAGCAGCTCGACAGGGGTCTTCAGAAACACCATATATTTT; CDR3aa: CASSSTGVFRNTIYF